The 10 T cell receptor beta chains below were found in one sample sequenced in a study of blood T cell repertoires in COVID-19. Profiling relied on immunoSEQ multiplex PCR, and the TCRdb table lists in-frame clones only, not all of them. Here the sample spans about 26,000 clones, 90% to 95% being singletons. The sample taken for sequencing was peripheral blood. These receptors were obtained from a human donor in a cohort sampled during active COVID-19.

V usage is TRBV10-3 and J usage is TRBJ2-1, with D maybe TRBD2 (6 bases). Germline CDR1 ENHRY, CDR2 SYGVKD. There are 15 residues in the CDR3. Trimming shortened V by 3 bases and J by 5 bases, and 14 bases separated the two germline ends. The CDR3 DNA follows: TGTGCCATCAGTGACCCGGGACTTCGGAACAATGAGCAGTTCTTC. Amino acids: CAISDPGLRNNEQFF.

The V and J genes are TRBV21-1 and TRBJ2-3; the table's D gene call, TRBD2, was not cross checked with the DNA. TRBV21-1 is a known pseudogene. This CDR3 has 15 residues. The CDR3 sequence is CASSMGTRREDTQYF. The CDR3 DNA reads as TGTGCCAGCAGCATGGGCACTCGACGGGAAGATACGCAGTATTTT.

This clone was seen only once. The chain is built from TRBV7-6 and TRBJ2-3, with TRBD2 matching over 9 bases. The CDR3 length is 18 residues. Per the germline V gene, CDR1 is SGHVS and CDR2 is FNYEAQ. J lost 5 bases, V lost 5 bases, and 17 bases had no gene match. This CDR3 is CASSRIASGRLKEDTQYF. CDR3 sequence (DNA): TGTGCCAGCAGCCGCATAGCGAGCGGGAGGCTGAAGGAAGATACGCAGTATTTT.

The rearrangement links TRBV19 to TRBJ1-4, with D unclear. The CDR3 is 14 amino acids. Germline V gene data show CDR1 as LNHDA and CDR2 as SQIVND (reference sequence). Trimming removed 1 base at V and 0 bases at J, with 3 bases between. The CDR3 here is CASSIAATNEKLFF. The CDR3 DNA reads as TGTGCCAGTAGTATAGCCGCAACTAATGAAAAACTGTTTTTT. Using reference TRBV19 and TRBJ1-4 for the parts outside the CDR3, the full variable domain is DGGITQSPKYLFRKEGQNVTLSCEQNLNHDAMYWYRQDPGQGLRLIYYSQIVNDFQKGDIAEGYSVSREKKESFPLTVTSAQKNPTAFYLCASSIAATNEKLFFGSGTQLSVL.

The chain couples TRBV6-6 to TRBJ1-5, with D perhaps matching TRBD1 (5 bases). This CDR3 region has 16 residues. The germline CDR1 and CDR2 sequences are MNHNY and SVGAGI (reference sequence). The V gene lost 5 bases and the J gene lost 4 bases, with 18 bases spanning the gap. CDR3 loop: CASSQSSPGLNQPQHF. Written as DNA, the CDR3 is TGTGCCAGCAGTCAGAGCTCCCCAGGGTTGAATCAGCCCCAGCATTTT.

The chain uses TRBV27 and TRBJ2-1; TRBD2 matches at 7 bases. Germline CDR1 MNHEY, CDR2 SMNVEV (reference sequence). This CDR3 comprises 16 residues. V dropped 3 bases and J dropped 2; count of bases not matched to a gene: 7. The CDR3 bases are TGTGCCAGCAGTTTCCTAGGGCTAGCGGCCTACAATGAGCAGTTCTTC. Its translation: CASSFLGLAAYNEQFF.

The chain combines TRBV3-1 (or the pseudogene TRBV3-2) with TRBJ1-6; no firm D call. V lost 0 bases and J 6 bases, leaving 9 bases between the germline ends. The CDR3 is made up of 15 amino acids. Germline CDR1 and CDR2: LGHDT and YNNKEL (reference sequence). CDR3 in DNA: TGTGCCAGCAGCCAAGATCTCGGGATTAATTCACCCCTCCACTTT. Translated: CASSQDLGINSPLHF.

The rearrangement uses TRBV7-9 and TRBJ2-4; D is unresolved. The CDR3 is 16 amino acids. V lost 2 bases and J lost 2, with 13 bases in between. In germline, CDR1 is SEHNR, CDR2 FQNEAQ (reference sequence). This chain's CDR3 is CASSLTLRHSKNIQYF. The CDR3 nucleotides read TGTGCCAGCAGCTTAACTTTGAGACACTCCAAAAACATTCAGTACTTC.

There are a few counts of this clone. J is TRBJ1-4 and V is TRBV2; 12 bases are shared with TRBD1. This CDR3 contains 15 residues. V was pared by 6 bases and J by 8 bases, with 7 bases of the junction left unmatched. The germline gives CDR1 SNHLY, CDR2 FYNNEI. CDR3 nucleotides: TGTGCCAGCAGGGGACAGGGGGCCCGGACCGAAAAACTGTTTTTT. Its protein product is CASRGQGARTEKLFF.

The chain carries TRBV5-4 and TRBJ2-6, with D perhaps TRBD2 (7 bases). The CDR3 extends over 16 amino acids. V was cut by 3 bases and J by 2 bases, with 12 bases left in between. The germline V gene has CDR1 SGHNT and CDR2 YYREEE (reference sequence). The CDR3, as DNA: TGTGCCAGCAGCTCGGGGGGCGTGGCTGGGGCCAACGTCCTGACTTTC. Protein sequence: CASSSGGVAGANVLTF.